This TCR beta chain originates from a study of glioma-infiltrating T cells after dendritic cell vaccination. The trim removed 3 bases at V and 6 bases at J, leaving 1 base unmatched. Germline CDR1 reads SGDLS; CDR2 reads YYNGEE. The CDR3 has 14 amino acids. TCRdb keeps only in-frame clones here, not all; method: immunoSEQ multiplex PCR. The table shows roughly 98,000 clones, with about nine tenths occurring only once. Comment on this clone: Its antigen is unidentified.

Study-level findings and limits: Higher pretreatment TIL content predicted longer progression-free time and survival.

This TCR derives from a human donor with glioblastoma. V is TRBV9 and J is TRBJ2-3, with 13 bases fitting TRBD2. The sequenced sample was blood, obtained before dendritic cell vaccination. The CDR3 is CASSELAGGDTQYF. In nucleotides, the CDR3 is TGTGCCAGCAGCGAACTAGCGGGGGGGGATACGCAGTATTTT.